These 9 T cell receptor beta chains were all obtained from the same sample, sequenced in a study of technical replicates of blood from a handful of donors. TCRdb keeps only in-frame clones here, not all; method: immunoSEQ multiplex PCR. Among fewer than 90,000 clones listed, roughly 93% were seen once. The sequencing input was T cells isolated from PBMCs. These receptors were collected from a human donor in good health.

The chain is built from TRBV6-5 and TRBJ1-1; D is unclear. CDR1 is MNHEY, CDR2 SVGAGI, per germline. V was clipped by 9 bases and J by 1 base, with 12 bases between them. The CDR3 sequence is 13 residues long. CDR3 residues: CASWQTANTEAFF. The CDR3 DNA reads as TGTGCCAGTTGGCAAACAGCGAACACTGAAGCTTTCTTT.

The count of this clone is one. The V and J genes are TRBV14 and TRBJ2-1, with 7 bases aligning to TRBD1. Looked up from germline, CDR1 is SGHDN and CDR2 is FVKESK. Germline trimming cut 4 bases from V and 10 bases from J; bases unmatched to any gene: 7. The CDR3 has 13 residues. The CDR3 sequence: CASSPGTTGEQFF. The CDR3 DNA reads as TGTGCCAGCAGCCCCGGAACGACAGGGGAGCAGTTCTTC.

V usage is TRBV19 and J usage is TRBJ2-2, with 8 bases aligning to TRBD1. Germline trimming cut 9 bases from V and 4 bases from J; bases unmatched to any gene: 7. Germline V CDR1 and CDR2: LNHDA, SQIVND (reference sequence). This CDR3 spans 14 amino acids. The CDR3 sequence is CASAYRGTTGELFF. The CDR3 DNA reads TGTGCCAGCGCCTACAGGGGGACCACCGGGGAGCTGTTTTTT.

This rearrangement joins TRBV11-3 to TRBJ2-2; TRBD2 is a possible D gene (6 bases). V was cut by 5 bases and J by 7 bases, with 23 bases left in between. Looked up from germline, CDR1 is SGHNT and CDR2 is YENEEA. This CDR3 spans 17 amino acids. The CDR3 DNA reads as TGTGCCAGCAGCCTACGCGGGACGGCCCGGGGGAACGGGGAGCTGTTTTTT. It codes for CASSLRGTARGNGELFF.

The rearrangement joins TRBV7-3 to TRBJ2-1; D might be TRBD2 (5 bases). V was cut by 5 bases and J by 0 bases, with 14 bases left in between. Germline V lookup: CDR1 SGHTA, CDR2 FQGTGA. The CDR3 has 16 residues. The CDR3 bases are TGTGCCAGCAGCCCGACGGACTCGAGCTCCTACAATGAGCAGTTCTTC. Translating gives CASSPTDSSSYNEQFF.

The chain employs TRBV4-1 and TRBJ1-4, with 9 bases lining up with TRBD1. The junction had 2 bases not matched to a gene; V was cut back by 2 bases and J by 4 bases. Germline V CDR1 and CDR2: MGHRA, YSYEKL. The CDR3 length is 15 residues. CDR3 region: CASSQPGQGNEKLFF. The CDR3 DNA reads as TGCGCCAGCAGCCAACCGGGACAGGGTAATGAAAAACTGTTTTTT.

The CDR3 DNA follows: TGTGCCAGCAGCTTAGACCCTAGCGGGAGTAGATATGAGCAGTTCTTC. Translated, it gives CASSLDPSGSRYEQFF. The chain couples TRBV7-6 to TRBJ2-1, with 10 bases lining up with TRBD2. The germline V gene encodes CDR1 SGHVS and CDR2 FNYEAQ. The CDR3 runs 16 residues. The V gene end was trimmed by 1 base and the J gene end by 8 bases; junction bases not matched to a gene: 8.

The chain couples TRBV5-6 to TRBJ2-3, with 8 bases fitting TRBD2. The CDR3 extends over 16 amino acids. The germline gives CDR1 SGHDT, CDR2 YYEEEE. V gave up 6 bases and J gave up 4 bases; unmatched junction bases: 13. The CDR3 bases are TGTGCCAGCACCTGGGGTACGGGAGGGTTGGCAGATACGCAGTATTTT. Translating gives CASTWGTGGLADTQYF.

The chain is built from TRBV5-1 and TRBJ2-1; TRBD2 matches 8 bases. Germline loops: CDR1 SGHRS, CDR2 YFSETQ. V was pared by 0 bases and J by 6 bases, with 2 bases of the junction left unmatched. The CDR3 runs 14 residues. The CDR3 is CASSLDRGGNEQFF. CDR3 nucleotide sequence: TGCGCCAGCAGCTTGGACCGGGGGGGCAATGAGCAGTTCTTC.